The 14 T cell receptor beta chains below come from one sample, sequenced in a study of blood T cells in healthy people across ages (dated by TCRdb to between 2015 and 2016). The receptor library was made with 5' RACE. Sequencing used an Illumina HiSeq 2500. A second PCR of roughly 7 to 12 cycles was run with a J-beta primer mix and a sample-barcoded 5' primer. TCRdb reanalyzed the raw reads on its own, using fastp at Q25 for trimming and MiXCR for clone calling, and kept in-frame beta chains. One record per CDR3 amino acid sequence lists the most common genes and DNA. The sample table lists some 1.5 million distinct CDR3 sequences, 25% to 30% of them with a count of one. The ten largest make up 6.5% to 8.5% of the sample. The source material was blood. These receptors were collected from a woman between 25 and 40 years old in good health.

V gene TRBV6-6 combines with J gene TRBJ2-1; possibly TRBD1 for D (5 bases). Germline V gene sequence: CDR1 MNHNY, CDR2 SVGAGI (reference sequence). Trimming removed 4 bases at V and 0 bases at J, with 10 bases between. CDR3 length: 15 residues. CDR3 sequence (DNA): TGTGCCAGCAGTTCGTTCGACAGCTCCTACAATGAGCAGTTCTTC. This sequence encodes CASSSFDSSYNEQFF.

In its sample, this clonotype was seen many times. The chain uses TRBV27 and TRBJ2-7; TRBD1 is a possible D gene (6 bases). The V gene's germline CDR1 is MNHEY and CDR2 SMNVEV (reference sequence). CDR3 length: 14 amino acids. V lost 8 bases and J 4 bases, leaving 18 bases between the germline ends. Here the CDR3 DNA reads TGTGCCAGCGGCAGAACAGGGTTAGGGTACGAGCAGTACTTC. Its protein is CASGRTGLGYEQYF.

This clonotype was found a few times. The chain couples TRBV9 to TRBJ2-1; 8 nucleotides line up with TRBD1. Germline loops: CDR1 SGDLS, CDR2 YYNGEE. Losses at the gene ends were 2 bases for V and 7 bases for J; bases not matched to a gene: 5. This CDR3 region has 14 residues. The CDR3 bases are TGTGCCAGCAGCGTGACAGGGGCAATGAATGAGCAGTTCTTC. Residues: CASSVTGAMNEQFF.

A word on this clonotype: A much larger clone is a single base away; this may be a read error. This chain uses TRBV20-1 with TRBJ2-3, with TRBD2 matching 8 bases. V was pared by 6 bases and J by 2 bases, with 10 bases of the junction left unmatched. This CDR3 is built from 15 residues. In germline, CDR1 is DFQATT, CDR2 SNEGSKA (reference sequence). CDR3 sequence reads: CSARRAGAVTDTQYF. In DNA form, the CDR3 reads TGCAGTGCAAGACGAGCGGGAGCCGTCACAGATACGCAGTATTTT.

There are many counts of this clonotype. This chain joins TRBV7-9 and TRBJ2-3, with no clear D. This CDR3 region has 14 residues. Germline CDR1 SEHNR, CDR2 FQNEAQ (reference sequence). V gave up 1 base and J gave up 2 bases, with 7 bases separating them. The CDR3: CASSLDFSTDTQYF. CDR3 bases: TGTGCCAGCAGCTTAGACTTCTCCACAGATACGCAGTATTTT.

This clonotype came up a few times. CDR3 amino acids: CASSYSDRRSIVQYF. The CDR3 DNA is TGTGCCAGCAGTTACTCGGACAGGAGATCGATCGTGCAGTACTTC. The rearrangement uses TRBV28 and TRBJ2-5; TRBD1 matches at 7 bases. The CDR3 contains 15 residues. Losses at the gene ends were 4 bases for V and 11 bases for J; bases not matched to a gene: 16. The germline V gene has CDR1 MDHEN and CDR2 SYDVKM.

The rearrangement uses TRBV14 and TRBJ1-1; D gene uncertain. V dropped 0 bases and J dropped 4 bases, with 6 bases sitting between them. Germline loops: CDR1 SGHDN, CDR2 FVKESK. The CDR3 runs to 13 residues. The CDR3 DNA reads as TGTGCCAGCAGCCAAGAGGCAGTCACTGAAGCTTTCTTT. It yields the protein CASSQEAVTEAFF. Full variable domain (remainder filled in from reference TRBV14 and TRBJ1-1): EAGVTQFPSHSVIEKGQTVTLRCDPISGHDNLYWYRRVMGKEIKFLLHFVKESKQDESGMPNNRFLAERTGGTYSTLKVQPAELEDSGVYFCASSQEAVTEAFFGQGTRLTVV.

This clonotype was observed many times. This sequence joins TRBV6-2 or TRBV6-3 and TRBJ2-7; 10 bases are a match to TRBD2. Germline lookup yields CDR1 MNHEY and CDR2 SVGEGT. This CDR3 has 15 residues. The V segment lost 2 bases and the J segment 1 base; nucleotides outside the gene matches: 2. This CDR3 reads CASSYRTSGSYEQYF. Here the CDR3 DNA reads TGTGCCAGCAGTTACCGGACTAGCGGATCCTACGAGCAGTACTTC.

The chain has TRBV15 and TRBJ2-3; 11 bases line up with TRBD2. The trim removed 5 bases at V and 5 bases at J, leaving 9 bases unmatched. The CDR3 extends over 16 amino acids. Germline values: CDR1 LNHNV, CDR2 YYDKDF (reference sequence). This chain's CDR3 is CATSYGSSGGVDTQYF. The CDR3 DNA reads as TGTGCCACCAGCTATGGAAGTAGCGGGGGGGTAGATACGCAGTATTTT.

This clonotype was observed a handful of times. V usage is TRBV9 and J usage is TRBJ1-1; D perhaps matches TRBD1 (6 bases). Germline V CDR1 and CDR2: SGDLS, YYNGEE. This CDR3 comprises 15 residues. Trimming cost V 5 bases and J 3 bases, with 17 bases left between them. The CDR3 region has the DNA TGTGCCAGCAGTGGGGGCGGATCTTCTCACACTGAAGCTTTCTTT. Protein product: CASSGGGSSHTEAFF.

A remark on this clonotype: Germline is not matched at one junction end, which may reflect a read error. The CDR3 loop reads CASSRDRGHEKPFF. The CDR3 nucleotides read TGTGCCAGCAGCCGGGACAGGGGGCACGAAAAACCGTTTTTT. The chain employs TRBV12-3 or TRBV12-4 and TRBJ1-4, with 12 nucleotides matching TRBD1. The CDR3 has 14 amino acids.

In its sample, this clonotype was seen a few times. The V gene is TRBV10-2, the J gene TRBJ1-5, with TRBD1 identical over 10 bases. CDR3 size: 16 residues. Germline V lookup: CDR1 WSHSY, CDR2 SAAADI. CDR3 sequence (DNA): TGCGCTAGCCCGGACAGGGGGGATTATAGCAATCAGCCCCAGCATTTT. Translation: CASPDRGDYSNQPQHF.

CDR3 coding DNA: TGTGCCAGCCTGGCGGGAGGGCCCTACGAGCAGTACTTC. This codes for CASLAGGPYEQYF. V gene TRBV2 combines with J gene TRBJ2-7; TRBD2 matches at 9 bases. From germline, CDR1 is SNHLY and CDR2 FYNNEI. Trimming cost V 8 bases and J 2 bases; bases outside gene matches: 4. This CDR3 has 13 amino acids.

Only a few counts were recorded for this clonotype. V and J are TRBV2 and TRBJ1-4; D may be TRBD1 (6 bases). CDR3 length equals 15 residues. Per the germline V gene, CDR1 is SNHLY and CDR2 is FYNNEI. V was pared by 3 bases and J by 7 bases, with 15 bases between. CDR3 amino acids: CASSEAGALVEKLFF. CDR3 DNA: TGTGCCAGCAGTGAGGCGGGGGCGCTGGTTGAAAAACTGTTTTTT.